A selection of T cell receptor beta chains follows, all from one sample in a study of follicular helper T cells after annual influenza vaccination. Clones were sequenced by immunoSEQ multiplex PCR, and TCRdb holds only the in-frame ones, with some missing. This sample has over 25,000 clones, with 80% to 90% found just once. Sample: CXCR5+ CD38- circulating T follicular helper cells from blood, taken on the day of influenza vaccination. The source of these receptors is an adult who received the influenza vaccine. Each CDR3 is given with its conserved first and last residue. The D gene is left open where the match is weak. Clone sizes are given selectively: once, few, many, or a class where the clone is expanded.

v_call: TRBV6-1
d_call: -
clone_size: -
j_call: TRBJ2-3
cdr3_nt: TGTGCCAGCAGGGATGAGGGTACAGATACGCAGTATTTT
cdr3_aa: CASRDEGTDTQYF

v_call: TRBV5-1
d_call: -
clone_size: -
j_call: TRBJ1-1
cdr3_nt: TGCGCCAGCAGCTTCCTGGAGGCGGCTACGAACACTGAAGCTTTCTTT
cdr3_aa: CASSFLEAATNTEAFF

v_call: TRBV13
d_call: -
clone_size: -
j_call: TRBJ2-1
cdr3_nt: TGTGCCAGCAGCATCAAGCAGGGTAATGAGCAGTTCTTC
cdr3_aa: CASSIKQGNEQFF

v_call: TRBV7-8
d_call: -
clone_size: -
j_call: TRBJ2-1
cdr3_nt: TGTGCCAGCAGCTTAGGCGGGCCTGGGCCCAATGAGCAGTTCTTC
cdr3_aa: CASSLGGPGPNEQFF

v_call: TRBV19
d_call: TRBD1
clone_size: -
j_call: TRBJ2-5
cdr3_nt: TGTGCCAGTAGTCCCGGACAGGGGGTTGGATTGGAGACCCAGTACTTC
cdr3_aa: CASSPGQGVGLETQYF

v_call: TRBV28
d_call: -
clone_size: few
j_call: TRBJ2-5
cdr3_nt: TGTGCCAGCAGTTTTGGGGGACTCCAAGAGACCCAGTACTTC
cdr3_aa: CASSFGGLQETQYF

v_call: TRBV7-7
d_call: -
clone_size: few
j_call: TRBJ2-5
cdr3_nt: TGTGCTAGCAGCCAATCCACCGGGGAAACCCAGTACTTC
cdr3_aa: CASSQSTGETQYF

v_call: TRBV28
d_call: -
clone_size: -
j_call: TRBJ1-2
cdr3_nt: TGTGCCAGCAAGATCGGAGGAGGCGGCTACACCTTC
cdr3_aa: CASKIGGGGYTF

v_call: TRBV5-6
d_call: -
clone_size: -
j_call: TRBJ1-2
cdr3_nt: TGTGCCAGCAGCACCCCGGGGAGCCAGAGAGGCTATGGCTACACCTTC
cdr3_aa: CASSTPGSQRGYGYTF

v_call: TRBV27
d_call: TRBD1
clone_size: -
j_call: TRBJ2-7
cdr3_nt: TGTGCCAGCAGTTTGGGGGACAGACAATACGAGCAGTACTTC
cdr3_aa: CASSLGDRQYEQYF

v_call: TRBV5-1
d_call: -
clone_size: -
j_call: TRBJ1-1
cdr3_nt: TGCGCCAGCAGCCGCCCCCCAATCGGGGTAATCACTGAAGCTTTCTTT
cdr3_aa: CASSRPPIGVITEAFF

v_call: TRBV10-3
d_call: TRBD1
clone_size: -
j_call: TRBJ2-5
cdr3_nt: TGTGCCATCAGTGGGACAGGGCGGGAGACCCAGTACTTC
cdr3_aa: CAISGTGRETQYF

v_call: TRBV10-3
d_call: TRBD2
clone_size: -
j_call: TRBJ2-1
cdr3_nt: TGTGCCATCAAGGGGACTACCCCCGCCCATGAGCAGTTCTTC
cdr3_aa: CAIKGTTPAHEQFF

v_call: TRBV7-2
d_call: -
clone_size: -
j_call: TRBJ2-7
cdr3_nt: TGTGCCAGCAGCTTAGGGGCGGGAAGCCCTTACGAGCAGTACTTC
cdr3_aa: CASSLGAGSPYEQYF

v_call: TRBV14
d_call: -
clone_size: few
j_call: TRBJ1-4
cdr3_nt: TGTGCCAGCAGCGGAGGGGGGGTTGGTGAAAAACTGTTTTTT
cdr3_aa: CASSGGGVGEKLFF

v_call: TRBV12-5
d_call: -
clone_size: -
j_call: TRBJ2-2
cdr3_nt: TGTGCTAGTGGTTTGGGGGGCCGGAGCAACACCGGGGAGCTGTTTTTT
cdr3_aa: CASGLGGRSNTGELFF